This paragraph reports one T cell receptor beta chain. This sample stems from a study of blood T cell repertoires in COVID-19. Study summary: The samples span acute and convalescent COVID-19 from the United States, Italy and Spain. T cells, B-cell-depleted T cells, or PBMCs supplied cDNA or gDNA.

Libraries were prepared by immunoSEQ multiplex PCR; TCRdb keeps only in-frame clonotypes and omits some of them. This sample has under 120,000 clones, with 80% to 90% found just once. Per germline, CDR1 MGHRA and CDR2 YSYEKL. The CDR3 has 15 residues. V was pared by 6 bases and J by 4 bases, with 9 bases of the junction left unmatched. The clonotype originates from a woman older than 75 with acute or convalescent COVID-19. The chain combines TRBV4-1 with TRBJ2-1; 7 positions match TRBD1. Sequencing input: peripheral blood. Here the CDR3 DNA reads TGCGCCAGCAGGATGGGGCAGGGGGTGTACAATGAGCAGTTCTTC. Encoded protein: CASRMGQGVYNEQFF.